Below, 15 T cell receptor beta chains from the same sample are listed, as sequenced in a study of CD8 T cells in ankylosing spondylitis. MiXCR, run by TCRdb on the 5' RACE reads, gives a single entry per CDR3 protein. The sample lists about 320,000 distinct CDR3 sequences, 9.5% to 13% occurring once. The sequenced sample was blood, either unsorted or a sorted T cell fraction (not recorded which). Receptor source: a female donor with ankylosing spondylitis or in good health (not recorded which).

The chain combines TRBV14 with TRBJ2-2; D assignment may be TRBD1 or TRBD2 (5 bases each). Germline V CDR1 and CDR2: SGHDN, FVKESK. V dropped 4 bases and J dropped 2 bases, with 14 bases sitting between them. This CDR3 spans 16 amino acids. The CDR3 here is CASSPQVGVNTGELFF. CDR3 DNA: TGTGCCAGCAGCCCCCAAGTGGGGGTAAACACCGGGGAGCTGTTTTTT.

The chain is built from TRBV5-1 and TRBJ1-2, with TRBD1 identical over 11 bases. From germline, CDR1 is SGHRS and CDR2 YFSETQ. This CDR3 is 15 amino acids long. V dropped 3 bases and J dropped 3; count of bases not matched to a gene: 4. CDR3 in DNA: TGCGCCAGCAGCTGGGACAGGGGGATAGACTATGGCTACACCTTC. It encodes CASSWDRGIDYGYTF. Looking up the rest from reference TRBV5-1 and TRBJ1-2 gives the full variable domain: KAGVTQTPRYLIKTRGQQVTLSCSPISGHRSVSWYQQTPGQGLQFLFEYFSETQRNKGNFPGRFSGRQFSNSRSEMNVSTLELGDSALYLCASSWDRGIDYGYTFGSGTRLTVV.

This clonotype was recorded many times. V usage is TRBV28 and J usage is TRBJ2-7, with 9 bases lining up with TRBD1. There are 17 residues in the CDR3. Unmatched junction bases numbered 13, after V lost 7 bases and J lost 0 bases. The V gene's germline CDR1 is MDHEN and CDR2 SYDVKM. CDR3 region: CASNPALGQGNSYEQYF. The CDR3 DNA sequence: TGTGCCAGCAATCCCGCCCTGGGACAGGGCAACTCCTACGAGCAGTACTTC.

This clonotype was picked up many times. The chain is built from TRBV5-1 and TRBJ1-2, with TRBD1 as a possible D gene (5 bases). The CDR3 has 17 amino acids. The germline V gene has CDR1 SGHRS and CDR2 YFSETQ. V lost 4 bases and J 2 bases, leaving 21 bases between the germline ends. The chain's CDR3 is CASSPRGTADKNYGYTF. In DNA, the CDR3 is TGCGCCAGCAGCCCCCGCGGGACTGCCGACAAGAACTATGGCTACACCTTC.

This clonotype was seen at least ten times. The V call is TRBV5-1, the J call TRBJ1-4; possibly TRBD1 for D (6 bases). The V end lost 4 bases, the J end lost 12 bases, and 16 bases lay between the germline ends. There are 13 residues in the CDR3. Germline CDR1 SGHRS, CDR2 YFSETQ. The CDR3 DNA follows: TGCGCCAGCAGCAAACAGGGTTACGCTGAACTGTTTTTT. It is translated as CASSKQGYAELFF.

This clonotype was detected a few times. The chain is built from TRBV7-8 and TRBJ2-3; 12 bases are shared with TRBD2. Germline loops: CDR1 SGHVS, CDR2 FQNEAQ. The CDR3 loop spans 16 amino acids. J lost 6 bases, V lost 4 bases, and 8 bases had no gene match. The CDR3 DNA follows: TGTGCCAGCAGCTCCCCAACTAGCGGGGGGCGGGATACGCAGTATTTT. Translated: CASSSPTSGGRDTQYF.

V is TRBV5-6 and J is TRBJ2-1, with D unclear. This CDR3 is 13 amino acids long. Between the trimmed V and J ends, which lost 5 bases and 8 bases, there was a span of 14 bases. Germline loops: CDR1 SGHDT, CDR2 YYEEEE. DNA for the CDR3: TGTGCCAGCAGTTGGGGTGGATCGCATGAGCAGTTCTTC. Amino acids: CASSWGGSHEQFF.

The rearrangement joins TRBV10-3 to TRBJ2-5, with a tentative D call TRBD1 (6 bases). The CDR3 is 15 residues long. CDR1 is ENHRY, CDR2 SYGVKD, per germline. The germline V and J ends were trimmed by 4 bases and 2 bases, with 14 bases remaining between them. The CDR3 is CAISAGAGPQETQYF. CDR3 DNA: TGTGCCATCAGTGCAGGGGCGGGTCCTCAAGAGACCCAGTACTTC.

This clonotype was seen a handful of times. The chain uses TRBV5-1 and TRBJ2-1; maybe TRBD1 (5 bases). V lost 7 bases and J lost 7, with 9 bases in between. Germline values: CDR1 SGHRS, CDR2 YFSETQ. CDR3 length: 11 amino acids. In DNA, the CDR3 is TGCGCCAGCGGACACTTTAATGAGCAGTTCTTC. This translates into CASGHFNEQFF.

This clonotype was detected ten times or more. V usage is TRBV20-1 and J usage is TRBJ2-3; 13 bases agree with TRBD2. Trimming removed 5 bases from V and 2 bases from J; junction bases left unmatched: 1. Per germline, CDR1 DFQATT and CDR2 SNEGSKA (reference sequence). The CDR3 is made up of 14 amino acids. CDR3: CSAGTSGATDTQYF. CDR3 bases: TGCAGTGCTGGGACTAGCGGGGCCACAGATACGCAGTATTTT.

This clonotype was recorded at least ten times. The chain couples TRBV23-1 to TRBJ2-2; possibly TRBD2 for D (6 bases). TRBV23-1 has ORF status, its function being uncertain. V lost 0 bases and J lost 3, with 17 bases in between. The CDR3 contains 18 residues. The CDR3 DNA follows: TGCGCCAGCAGTCAATCAAGGAGGAGGGTTGGAGACACCGGGGAGCTGTTTTTT. Its translation is CASSQSRRRVGDTGELFF.

This clonotype was seen repeatedly, ten times or more. This chain joins TRBV28 and TRBJ1-2; a possible D gene is TRBD1 (6 bases). The V and J ends lost 5 bases and 8 bases respectively, with 12 bases between them. Germline CDR1 reads MDHEN; CDR2 reads SYDVKM. There are 12 residues in the CDR3. CDR3 sequence (DNA): TGTGCCAGCAGTCTCGGACAGTTCGGCTACACCTTC. Translating gives CASSLGQFGYTF.

In this sample, this clonotype turned up many times. The V and J genes are TRBV12-3 or TRBV12-4 and TRBJ1-1; D not certain. Trimming took 3 bases from V and 7 from J, leaving 15 bases between them. CDR3 size: 14 residues. The CDR3 sequence is CASSLEVKHGEAFF. The CDR3 DNA sequence: TGTGCCAGCAGTTTGGAAGTGAAGCATGGTGAAGCTTTCTTT.

This clonotype occurred many times. The chain has TRBV12-3 or TRBV12-4 and TRBJ2-3, with D possibly called TRBD1 or TRBD2 (5 bases each). This CDR3 region has 16 residues. V shed 4 bases and J shed 0 bases, with 14 bases lying between them. CDR3 in amino acids: CASSSGTDPSTDTQYF. The CDR3 DNA follows: TGTGCCAGCAGTTCAGGGACCGACCCTAGCACAGATACGCAGTATTTT.

This chain links TRBV5-1 with TRBJ2-3, with D perhaps being TRBD1 or TRBD2 (5 bases each). Germline CDR1 reads SGHRS; CDR2 reads YFSETQ. CDR3 length: 13 residues. V lost 4 bases and J 7 bases, leaving 13 bases between the germline ends. CDR3 loop: CASSEPGPYTQYF. The CDR3 DNA sequence: TGCGCCAGCAGCGAACCGGGACCTTATACGCAGTATTTT.